The 12 T cell receptor beta chains below all came from one sample that was sequenced in a study of cytomegalovirus exposure and HLA in healthy donors. With 60 Vbeta and 13 Jbeta primers, the PCR was carried out. Some clones are missing from TCRdb's copy, which holds only in-frame ones; the method was immunoSEQ multiplex PCR. The profile shows approximately 140,000 clones, about 80% of them singletons. The sample taken for sequencing was PBMCs. The receptors derive from a male donor in good health and CMV-seropositive.

The chain employs TRBV27 and TRBJ1-1, with D possibly matching TRBD1 (5 bases). Looked up from germline, CDR1 is MNHEY and CDR2 is SMNVEV (reference sequence). CDR3 length equals 13 residues. V lost 1 base to trimming and J lost 4 bases, with 7 bases between them. The CDR3 reads CASSLFQGTEAFF. The CDR3 region has the DNA TGTGCCAGCAGTTTATTTCAGGGCACTGAAGCTTTCTTT.

This clone has a handful of counts. The chain uses TRBV18 and TRBJ2-6; 9 nucleotides agree with TRBD1. Germline V gives CDR1 KGHSH, CDR2 LQKENI. CDR3 size: 17 residues. J was trimmed by 3 bases and V by 6 bases; bases with no gene match: 9. The CDR3 nucleotides are TGTGCCAGCTCGGACACAGGGGGCGCGAGTGGGGCCAACGTCCTGACTTTC. Translation: CASSDTGGASGANVLTF. The full variable domain, rest sourced from reference TRBV18 and TRBJ2-6, is NAGVMQNPRHLVRRRGQEARLRCSPMKGHSHVYWYRQLPEEGLKFMVYLQKENIIDESGMPKERFSAEFPKEGPSILRIQQVVRGDSAAYFCASSDTGGASGANVLTFGAGSRLTVL.

This clone came up once. The V gene is TRBV5-1, the J gene TRBJ2-7, with 11 nucleotides matching TRBD2. Germline values: CDR1 SGHRS, CDR2 YFSETQ. Trimming removed 5 bases from V and 4 bases from J; junction bases left unmatched: 5. This CDR3 has 14 residues. The CDR3 reads CASSSSGGAYEQYF. The CDR3 DNA sequence: TGCGCCAGCAGTAGTAGCGGGGGGGCATACGAGCAGTACTTC.

J is TRBJ2-7 and V is TRBV5-1, with 8 bases that match TRBD2. The CDR3 sequence is 16 residues long. CDR1 and CDR2 (germline): SGHRS, YFSETQ. The V and J ends lost 3 bases and 5 bases, in that order; junction bases with no gene match: 13. The CDR3 spells CASSYSLSGVLNEQYF. CDR3 nucleotide sequence: TGCGCCAGCAGCTATTCACTTAGCGGGGTACTGAACGAGCAGTACTTC.

V and J are TRBV29-1 and TRBJ2-7; D is perhaps TRBD2 (6 bases). The germline V gene has CDR1 SQVTM and CDR2 ANQGSEA. This CDR3 contains 14 residues. Trimming shortened V by 4 bases and J by 5 bases, and 18 bases separated the two germline ends. This CDR3 is CSVARPGEANEQYF. DNA of the CDR3: TGCAGCGTTGCTCGCCCGGGAGAGGCGAACGAGCAGTACTTC.

V usage is TRBV9 and J usage is TRBJ2-7; 7 bases agree with TRBD2. The CDR3 has 15 residues. With 0 bases clipped from V and 7 bases from J, the junction kept 10 bases outside the gene matches. The germline V gene encodes CDR1 SGDLS and CDR2 YYNGEE. Here the CDR3 DNA reads TGTGCCAGCAGCGTAGGGGGCGGGACTATCAAGGAGCAGTACTTC. Encoded protein: CASSVGGGTIKEQYF.

V usage is TRBV5-6 and J usage is TRBJ2-7; maybe TRBD1 (5 bases). Germline CDR1 SGHDT, CDR2 YYEEEE. This CDR3 contains 15 residues. V lost 0 bases and J lost 2, with 12 bases in between. The CDR3 DNA sequence: TGTGCCAGCAGCTTGGGTAGACAGAACCCCTACGAGCAGTACTTC. Translation gives CASSLGRQNPYEQYF.

This chain connects TRBV13 to TRBJ1-3; D not resolved. V lost 1 base, J lost 0 bases, and 7 bases lay in between. CDR1 and CDR2 from the germline V gene are PRHDT and FYEKMQ (reference sequence). The CDR3 runs to 15 residues. The DNA of the CDR3 is TGTGCCAGCAGCTTAGACAGTAACTCTGGAAACACCATATATTTT. This encodes CASSLDSNSGNTIYF. Together with reference TRBV13 and TRBJ1-3, the CDR3 gives the full variable domain: AAGVIQSPRHLIKEKRETATLKCYPIPRHDTVYWYQQGPGQDPQFLISFYEKMQSDKGSIPDRFSAQQFSDYHSELNMSSLELGDSALYFCASSLDSNSGNTIYFGEGSWLTVV.

The chain uses TRBV27 and TRBJ1-2; 8 bases fit TRBD1. This CDR3 has 15 residues. The ends lost 4 bases at V and 4 bases at J; junction bases unmatched: 8. Germline-derived CDR1 and CDR2 are MNHEY and SMNVEV (reference sequence). Written as DNA, the CDR3 is TGTGCCAGCAGTTCCGACAGGGGCGGTGGCTATGGCTACACCTTC. It encodes CASSSDRGGGYGYTF.

The chain employs TRBV7-9 and TRBJ2-7; 7 bases map to TRBD2. In germline, CDR1 is SEHNR, CDR2 FQNEAQ (reference sequence). The CDR3 runs 16 residues. The ends lost 4 bases at V and 1 base at J; junction bases unmatched: 10. CDR3 residues: CASSSQGRARSYEQYF. The CDR3 nucleotides read TGTGCCAGCAGCTCCCAAGGGAGGGCCAGGTCCTACGAGCAGTACTTC. The whole variable domain, filled in from reference TRBV7-9 and TRBJ2-7, reads DTGVSQNPRHKITKRGQNVTFRCDPISEHNRLYWYRQTLGQGPEFLTYFQNEAQLEKSRLLSDRFSAERPKGSFSTLEIQRTEQGDSAMYLCASSSQGRARSYEQYFGPGTRLTVT.

V usage is TRBV19 and J usage is TRBJ2-7, with 9 bases matching TRBD1. The CDR3 consists of 16 residues. CDR1 LNHDA and CDR2 SQIVND come from the germline V gene (reference sequence). The ends lost 0 bases at V and 0 bases at J; junction bases unmatched: 3. The CDR3 sequence: CASSIDGTGNSYEQYF. CDR3 nucleotides: TGTGCCAGTAGTATAGACGGGACAGGGAACTCCTACGAGCAGTACTTC. Full variable domain (rest looked up from reference TRBV19 and TRBJ2-7): DGGITQSPKYLFRKEGQNVTLSCEQNLNHDAMYWYRQDPGQGLRLIYYSQIVNDFQKGDIAEGYSVSREKKESFPLTVTSAQKNPTAFYLCASSIDGTGNSYEQYFGPGTRLTVT.

The chain joins TRBV7-2 to TRBJ2-7; tentative D call: TRBD2 (5 bases). From germline, CDR1 is SGHTA and CDR2 FQGNSA. Trimming took 1 base from V and 2 from J, leaving 9 bases between them. This CDR3 comprises 14 residues. CDR3: CASSLGSGTYEQYF. DNA of the CDR3: TGTGCCAGCAGCTTAGGGAGCGGCACCTACGAGCAGTACTTC.